This TCR beta chain was sequenced during a study of T-cell memory formation after mild COVID-19. Germline assignment: CDR1 LGHNT and CDR2 FRNRAP. With V trimmed by 8 bases and J by 5 bases, 6 bases remained unmatched. The CDR3 has 13 residues. As for this clonotype: The target antigen is unknown.

Study-level results: Later expanders leaned CD4+, whereas clones that contracted between day 15 and 85 were balanced CD4/CD8. Whether day 37 second-wave clones are SARS-CoV-2-specific was not confirmed.

TCRdb re-called the 5' RACE reads with MiXCR, one entry per CDR3 protein. The sample holds hundreds of thousands of distinct CDR3 sequences, around 21% seen once. The chain is built from TRBV12-5 and TRBJ2-5; 9 bases align to TRBD1. The clonotype was recovered from an adult woman who had mild COVID-19 (a few samples of this study predate the infection). Cell type and time point are not known. Material: PBMCs or a T cell subset sorted from them (not recorded which). The CDR3 loop reads CASSTGGEETQYF. CDR3 DNA sequence: TGTGCTAGTTCGACAGGGGGTGAGGAGACCCAGTACTTC.